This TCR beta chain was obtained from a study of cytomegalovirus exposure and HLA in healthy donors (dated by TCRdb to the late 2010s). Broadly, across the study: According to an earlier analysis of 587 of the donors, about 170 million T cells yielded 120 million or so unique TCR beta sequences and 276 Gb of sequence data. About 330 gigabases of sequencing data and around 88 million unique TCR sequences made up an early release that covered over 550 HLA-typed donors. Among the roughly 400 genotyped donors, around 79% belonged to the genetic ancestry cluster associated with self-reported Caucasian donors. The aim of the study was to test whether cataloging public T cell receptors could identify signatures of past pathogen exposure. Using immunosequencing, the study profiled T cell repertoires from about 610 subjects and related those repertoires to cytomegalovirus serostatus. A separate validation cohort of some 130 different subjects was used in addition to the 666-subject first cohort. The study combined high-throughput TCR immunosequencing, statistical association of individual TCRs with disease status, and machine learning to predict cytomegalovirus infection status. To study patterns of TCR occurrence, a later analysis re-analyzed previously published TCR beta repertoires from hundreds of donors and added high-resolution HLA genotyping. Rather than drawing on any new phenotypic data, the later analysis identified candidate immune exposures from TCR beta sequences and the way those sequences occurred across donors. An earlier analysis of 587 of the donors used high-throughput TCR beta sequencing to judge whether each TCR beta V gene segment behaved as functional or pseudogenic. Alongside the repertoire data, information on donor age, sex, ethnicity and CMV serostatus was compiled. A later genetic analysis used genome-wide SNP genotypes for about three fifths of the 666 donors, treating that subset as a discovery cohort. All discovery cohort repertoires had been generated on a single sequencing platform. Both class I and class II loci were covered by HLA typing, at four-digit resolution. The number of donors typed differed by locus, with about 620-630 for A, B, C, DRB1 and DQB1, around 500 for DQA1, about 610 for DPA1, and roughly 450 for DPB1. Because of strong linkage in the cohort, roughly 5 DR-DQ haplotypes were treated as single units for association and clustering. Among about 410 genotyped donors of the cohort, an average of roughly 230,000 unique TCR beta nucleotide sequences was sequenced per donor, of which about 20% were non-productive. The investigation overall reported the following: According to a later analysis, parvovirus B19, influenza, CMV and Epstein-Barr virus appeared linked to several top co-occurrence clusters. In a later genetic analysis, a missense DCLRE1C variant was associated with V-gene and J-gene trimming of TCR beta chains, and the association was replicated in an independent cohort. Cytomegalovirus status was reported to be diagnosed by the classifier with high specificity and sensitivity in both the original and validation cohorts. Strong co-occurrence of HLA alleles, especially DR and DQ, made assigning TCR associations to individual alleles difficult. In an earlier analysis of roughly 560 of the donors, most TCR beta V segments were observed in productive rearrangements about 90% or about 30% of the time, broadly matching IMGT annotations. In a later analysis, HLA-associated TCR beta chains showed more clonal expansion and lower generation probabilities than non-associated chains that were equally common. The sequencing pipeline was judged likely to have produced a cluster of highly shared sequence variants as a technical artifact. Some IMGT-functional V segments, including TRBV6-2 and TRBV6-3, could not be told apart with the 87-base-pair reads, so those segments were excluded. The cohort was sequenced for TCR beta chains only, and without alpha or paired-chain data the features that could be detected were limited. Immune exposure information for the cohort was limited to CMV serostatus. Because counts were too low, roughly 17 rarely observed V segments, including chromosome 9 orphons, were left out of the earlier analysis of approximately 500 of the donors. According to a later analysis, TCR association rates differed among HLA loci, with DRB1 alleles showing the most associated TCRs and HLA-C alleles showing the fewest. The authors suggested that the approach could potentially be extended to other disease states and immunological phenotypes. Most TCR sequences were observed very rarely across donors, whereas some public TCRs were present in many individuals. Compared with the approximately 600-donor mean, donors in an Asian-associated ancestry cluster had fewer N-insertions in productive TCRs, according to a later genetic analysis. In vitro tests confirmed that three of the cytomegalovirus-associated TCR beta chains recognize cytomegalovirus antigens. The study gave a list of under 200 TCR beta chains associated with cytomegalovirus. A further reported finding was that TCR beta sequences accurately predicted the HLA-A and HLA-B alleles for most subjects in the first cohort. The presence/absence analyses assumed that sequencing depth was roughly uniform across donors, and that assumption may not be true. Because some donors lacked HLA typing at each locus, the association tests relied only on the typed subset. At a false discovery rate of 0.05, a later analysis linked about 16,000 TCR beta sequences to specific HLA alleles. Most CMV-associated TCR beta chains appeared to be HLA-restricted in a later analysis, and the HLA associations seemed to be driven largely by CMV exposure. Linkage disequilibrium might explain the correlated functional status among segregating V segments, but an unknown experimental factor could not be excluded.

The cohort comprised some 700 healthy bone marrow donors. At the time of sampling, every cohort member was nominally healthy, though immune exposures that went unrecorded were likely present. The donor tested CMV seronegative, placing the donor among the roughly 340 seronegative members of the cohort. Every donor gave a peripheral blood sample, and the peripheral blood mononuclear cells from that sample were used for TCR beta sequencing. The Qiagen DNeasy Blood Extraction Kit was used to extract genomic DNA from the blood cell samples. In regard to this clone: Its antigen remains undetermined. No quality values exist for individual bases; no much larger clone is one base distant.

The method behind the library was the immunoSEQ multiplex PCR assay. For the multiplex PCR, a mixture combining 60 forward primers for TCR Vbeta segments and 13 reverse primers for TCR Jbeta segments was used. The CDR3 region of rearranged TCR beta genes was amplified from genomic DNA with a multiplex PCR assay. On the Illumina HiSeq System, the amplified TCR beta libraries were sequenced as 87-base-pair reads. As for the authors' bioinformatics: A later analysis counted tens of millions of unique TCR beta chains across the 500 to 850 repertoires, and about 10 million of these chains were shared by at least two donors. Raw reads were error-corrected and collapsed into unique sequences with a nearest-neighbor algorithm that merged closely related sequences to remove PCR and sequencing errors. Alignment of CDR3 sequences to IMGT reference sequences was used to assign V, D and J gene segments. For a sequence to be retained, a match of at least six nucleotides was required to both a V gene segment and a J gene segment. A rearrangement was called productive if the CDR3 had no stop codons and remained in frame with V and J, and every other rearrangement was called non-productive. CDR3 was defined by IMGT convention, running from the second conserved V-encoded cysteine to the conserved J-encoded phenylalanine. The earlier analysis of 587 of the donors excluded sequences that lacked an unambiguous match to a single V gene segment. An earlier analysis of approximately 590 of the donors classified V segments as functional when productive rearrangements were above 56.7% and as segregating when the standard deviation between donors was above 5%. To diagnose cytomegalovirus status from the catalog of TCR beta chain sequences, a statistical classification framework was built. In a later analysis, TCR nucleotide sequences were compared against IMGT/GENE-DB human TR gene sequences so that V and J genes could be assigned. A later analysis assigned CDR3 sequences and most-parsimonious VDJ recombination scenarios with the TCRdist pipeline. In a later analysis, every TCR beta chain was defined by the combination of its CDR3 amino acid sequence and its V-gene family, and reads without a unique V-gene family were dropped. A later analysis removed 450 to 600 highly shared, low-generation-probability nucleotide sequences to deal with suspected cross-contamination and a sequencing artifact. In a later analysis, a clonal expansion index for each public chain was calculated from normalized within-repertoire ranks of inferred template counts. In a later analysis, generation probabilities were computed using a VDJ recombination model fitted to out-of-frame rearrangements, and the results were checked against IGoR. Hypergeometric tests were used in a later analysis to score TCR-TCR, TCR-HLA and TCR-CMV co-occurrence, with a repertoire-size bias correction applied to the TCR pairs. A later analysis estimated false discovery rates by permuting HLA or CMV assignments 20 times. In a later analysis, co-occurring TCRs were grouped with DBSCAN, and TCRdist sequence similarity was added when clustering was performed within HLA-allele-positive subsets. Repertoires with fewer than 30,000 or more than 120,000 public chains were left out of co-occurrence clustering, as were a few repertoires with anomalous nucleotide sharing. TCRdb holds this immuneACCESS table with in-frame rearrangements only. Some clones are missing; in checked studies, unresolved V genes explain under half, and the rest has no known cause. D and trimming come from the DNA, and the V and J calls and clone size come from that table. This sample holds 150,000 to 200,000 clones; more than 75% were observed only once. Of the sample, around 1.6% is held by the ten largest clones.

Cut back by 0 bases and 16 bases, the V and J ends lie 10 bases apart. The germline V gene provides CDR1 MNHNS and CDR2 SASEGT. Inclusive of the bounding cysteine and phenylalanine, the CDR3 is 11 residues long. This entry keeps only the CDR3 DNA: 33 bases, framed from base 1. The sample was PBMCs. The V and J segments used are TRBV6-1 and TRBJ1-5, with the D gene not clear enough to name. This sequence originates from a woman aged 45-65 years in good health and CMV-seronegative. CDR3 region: CASSEATDIHF. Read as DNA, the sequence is TGTGCCAGCAGTGAAGCAACAGACATCCATTTT.